This T cell receptor (beta chain) was sequenced in a study of OX40 agonist ivuxolimab in advanced cancers. Study as a whole: Every 2 weeks, patients received ivuxolimab intravenously, dosed at 0.01 to 10 mg/kg. The study reported partial responses in three patients: one hepatocellular carcinoma, two cutaneous melanoma. Broader study findings: In CD8+ T cells, expanded clones were on average more numerous than in CD4+. Specificity for antigen went undetermined in the expanded peripheral T cells.

Regarding this clone: As yet, its antigen is unknown.

The protocol was immunoSEQ multiplex PCR, while the TCRdb copy is restricted to in-frame clones and leaves out a portion. The data contain 30,000 to 45,000 clones, approximately 80% of them singletons. CDR1 is MGHRA, CDR2 YSYEKL, per germline. This CDR3 has 17 residues. Trimming stripped 0 bases from V and 1 base from J, with 15 bases between. This receptor was taken from an adult with an advanced solid tumor such as melanoma, head and neck, liver or kidney cancer. The chain links TRBV4-1 to TRBJ1-2; a weak D match, TRBD1 (5 bases). Sequenced material: CD4+ or CD8+ T cells sorted from blood, taken in a trial of the OX40 agonist ivuxolimab. CDR3 amino acids: CASSQEHRGTYNYGYTF. The CDR3 bases are TGCGCCAGCAGCCAAGAGCATAGGGGAACCTATAACTATGGCTACACCTTC.